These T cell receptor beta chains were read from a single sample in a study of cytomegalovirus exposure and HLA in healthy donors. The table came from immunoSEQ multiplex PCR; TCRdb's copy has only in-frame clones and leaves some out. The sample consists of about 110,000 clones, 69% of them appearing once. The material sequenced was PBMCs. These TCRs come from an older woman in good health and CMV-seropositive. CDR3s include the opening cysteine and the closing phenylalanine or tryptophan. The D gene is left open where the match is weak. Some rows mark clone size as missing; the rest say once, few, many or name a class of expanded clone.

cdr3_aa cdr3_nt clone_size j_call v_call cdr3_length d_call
CASTGGTSNYGYTF TGTGCCAGTACCGGTGGGACATCCAACTATGGCTACACCTTC NA TRBJ1-2 TRBV28 14 NA
CASSYSSGTGNSPLHF TGTGCCAGCAGTTACTCCTCCGGGACAGGGAATTCACCCCTCCACTTT NA TRBJ1-6 TRBV6-5 16 TRBD1
CAWSVYGQSTDTQYF TGTGCCTGGAGTGTATACGGTCAAAGCACAGATACGCAGTATTTT NA TRBJ2-3 TRBV30 15 NA
CARVVGLSEAFF TGTGCCCGGGTTGTGGGGCTCTCTGAAGCTTTCTTT few TRBJ1-1 TRBV30 12 NA
CASSPTGGGEKLFF TGTGCCAGCAGCCCGACAGGGGGTGGGGAAAAACTGTTTTTT NA TRBJ1-4 TRBV9 14 TRBD1
CASSIGRLAGQETQYF TGTGCCAGTAGTATAGGAAGGCTAGCGGGCCAAGAGACCCAGTACTTC once TRBJ2-5 TRBV19 16 TRBD2
CASTPGLAGGETQYF TGTGCCAGCACCCCGGGACTAGCGGGAGGAGAGACCCAGTACTTC NA TRBJ2-5 TRBV2 15 TRBD2
CASSKEKADNYGYTF TGTGCCAGCAGCAAAGAGAAGGCGGATAACTATGGCTACACCTTC NA TRBJ1-2 TRBV21-1 15 NA
CASSPLSGTWETQYF TGTGCCAGTAGTCCTTTATCCGGGACATGGGAGACCCAGTACTTC NA TRBJ2-5 TRBV19 15 NA
CASSKTSGGTQNIQYF TGTGCCAGCAGCAAGACTAGCGGGGGAACTCAAAACATTCAGTACTTC NA TRBJ2-4 TRBV7-2 16 TRBD2
CATSSPGQGALGNTIYF TGTGCCACCAGTTCACCGGGACAGGGGGCGCTTGGAAACACCATATATTTT NA TRBJ1-3 TRBV15 17 TRBD1
CASSLGQGAFYGYTF TGTGCCAGCAGCCTAGGACAGGGGGCTTTCTATGGCTACACCTTC NA TRBJ1-2 TRBV7-2 15 TRBD1
CAWSVQPNQPQHF TGTGCCTGGAGTGTACAACCCAATCAGCCCCAGCATTTT NA TRBJ1-5 TRBV30 13 NA
CASRGTSGSYEQYF TGTGCCAGCAGGGGGACTAGCGGATCCTACGAGCAGTACTTC NA TRBJ2-7 TRBV2 14 TRBD2
CASSWVGAGEQYF TGCGCCAGCAGCTGGGTCGGGGCGGGGGAGCAGTACTTC few TRBJ2-7 TRBV5-1 13 NA
CASSPQQGTEAFF TGTGCCAGCAGTCCCCAACAGGGCACTGAAGCTTTCTTT NA TRBJ1-1 TRBV27 13 NA
CASSPPGQVPNEQFF TGTGCCAGCAGCCCACCGGGACAGGTTCCAAATGAGCAGTTCTTC once TRBJ2-1 TRBV14 15 TRBD1
CASSPSLGLAGSHNEQFF TGCGCCAGCAGCCCTAGCCTTGGACTAGCGGGGTCGCACAATGAGCAGTTCTTC NA TRBJ2-1 TRBV4-3 18 TRBD2
CAWDRGRTDTQYF TGTGCCTGGGACAGGGGGCGGACAGATACGCAGTATTTT NA TRBJ2-3 TRBV30 13 TRBD1
CSVEGGGATGELFF TGCAGCGTTGAGGGCGGGGGGGCAACCGGGGAGCTGTTTTTT NA TRBJ2-2 TRBV29-1 14 TRBD2
CASWRGPEAFF TGTGCCAGTTGGAGGGGGCCTGAAGCTTTCTTT NA TRBJ1-1 TRBV6-6 11 TRBD1
CASSLGVAGGPTYEQYF TGCGCCAGCAGCTTGGGGGTAGCGGGGGGGCCAACTTACGAGCAGTACTTC NA TRBJ2-7 TRBV5-1 17 TRBD2
CAWSSQGGTEAFF TGTGCCTGGAGTTCACAGGGGGGAACTGAAGCTTTCTTT NA TRBJ1-1 TRBV30 13 TRBD1
CASSFGEGRMNTEAFF TGTGCCAGCAGCTTCGGGGAAGGGAGGATGAACACTGAAGCTTTCTTT NA TRBJ1-1 TRBV11-2 16 NA
CASSPGGGSSYNEQFF TGCGCCAGCAGCCCCGGGGGGGGGAGCTCCTACAATGAGCAGTTCTTC NA TRBJ2-1 TRBV4-3 16 TRBD2
CASGANQPQHF TGTGCTAGTGGAGCCAATCAGCCCCAGCATTTT once TRBJ1-5 TRBV12-5 11 NA
CASRSSGGLTDTQYF TGTGCCAGCAGATCCAGCGGGGGGCTTACAGATACGCAGTATTTT NA TRBJ2-3 TRBV7-6 15 TRBD2
CAWERGATDTQYF TGTGCCTGGGAGCGGGGGGCCACAGATACGCAGTATTTT NA TRBJ2-3 TRBV30 13 TRBD2